The entry below describes one TCR beta chain. Its antigen is not known. The data are from a study of cytomegalovirus exposure and HLA in healthy donors. Whole-study findings and limits: TCR association rates varied by HLA locus in a later analysis, with DRB1 highest and HLA-C lowest.

V lost 1 base, J lost 8 bases, and 11 bases lay in between. Germline CDR1 SEHNR, CDR2 FQNEAQ (reference sequence). The CDR3 contains 13 residues. With 60 Vbeta and 13 Jbeta primers, the PCR was carried out. Method: immunoSEQ multiplex PCR; TCRdb's copy keeps in-frame clones and lacks some. The data contain 150,000 to 200,000 clones, around 76% of them singletons. Among the donors, all were healthy bone marrow donors. This receptor was identified in a girl aged 5-17 years in good health and CMV-seropositive. The sequencing sample was made of PBMCs. The genes are TRBV7-9 and TRBJ1-2; D possibly corresponds to TRBD1 (6 bases). CDR3 in amino acids: CASSLGDITGYTF. CDR3 coding DNA: TGTGCCAGCAGCTTAGGGGACATTACGGGCTACACCTTC.